The 14 T cell receptor beta chains below come from one sample, sequenced in a study of blood T cell repertoires in COVID-19. This table comes from immunoSEQ multiplex PCR, and its TCRdb copy is limited to in-frame clones, with some not included. The table records fewer than 120,000 clones, approximately 82% of them present only once. Specimen: peripheral blood. The source is a woman aged 80 or older with acute or convalescent COVID-19.

This clone was detected once. This chain joins TRBV18 and TRBJ2-2, with D possibly being TRBD1 (6 bases). The CDR3 contains 15 residues. V was pared by 0 bases and J by 4 bases, with 9 bases between. CDR1 and CDR2 from the germline V gene are KGHSH and LQKENI. The CDR3 DNA sequence: TGTGCCAGCTCACCACCCGGACAGAGCACCGGGGAGCTGTTTTTT. This sequence encodes CASSPPGQSTGELFF.

This clone was recorded once. V usage is TRBV18 and J usage is TRBJ2-5; 8 bases are a match to TRBD1. There are 16 residues in the CDR3. The trim removed 2 bases at V and 4 bases at J, leaving 9 bases unmatched. Germline CDR1 reads KGHSH; CDR2 reads LQKENI. Here the CDR3 reads CASSPKGTGGGETQYF. In DNA, the CDR3 is TGTGCCAGCTCACCAAAAGGAACAGGGGGTGGAGAGACCCAGTACTTC.

The chain employs TRBV19 and TRBJ1-1, with D hard to call. The V and J ends lost 2 bases and 4 bases respectively, with 17 bases between them. This CDR3 contains 16 residues. Germline V gives CDR1 LNHDA, CDR2 SQIVND (reference sequence). The CDR3 sequence is CASSIRPGVRATEAFF. The CDR3, as DNA: TGTGCCAGTAGTATACGCCCCGGGGTCCGTGCCACTGAAGCTTTCTTT. The full variable domain, rest sourced from reference TRBV19 and TRBJ1-1, is DGGITQSPKYLFRKEGQNVTLSCEQNLNHDAMYWYRQDPGQGLRLIYYSQIVNDFQKGDIAEGYSVSREKKESFPLTVTSAQKNPTAFYLCASSIRPGVRATEAFFGQGTRLTVV.

The V gene is TRBV27, the J gene TRBJ2-7; 9 nucleotides match TRBD1. The CDR3 contains 15 residues. J was trimmed by 2 bases and V by 6 bases; bases with no gene match: 8. The V gene's germline CDR1 is MNHEY and CDR2 SMNVEV (reference sequence). The CDR3 coding sequence is TGTGCCAGCAGGACACCGGGACAGGGAGCCTACGAGCAGTACTTC. This codes for CASRTPGQGAYEQYF.

This clone was recorded many times. The chain uses TRBV4-1 and TRBJ2-7, with TRBD2 matching 16 bases. The germline V gene has CDR1 MGHRA and CDR2 YSYEKL. The CDR3 runs to 17 residues. The J segment lost 4 bases and the V segment lost 4 bases, leaving 7 bases of the junction unmatched. The CDR3 DNA follows: TGCGCCAGCAGCCCCGGGACTAGCGGGAGGGCCTGGTACGAGCAGTACTTC. Amino acid sequence: CASSPGTSGRAWYEQYF.

This clone has a single count. The rearrangement uses TRBV7-6 and TRBJ2-1; tentatively, D is TRBD1 (6 bases). V lost 0 bases and J lost 6, with 12 bases in between. CDR3 size: 15 residues. The germline V gene has CDR1 SGHVS and CDR2 FNYEAQ. CDR3 sequence reads: CASSLAGTRGNEQFF. The CDR3 DNA reads TGTGCCAGCAGCTTAGCAGGGACCAGGGGCAATGAGCAGTTCTTC.

This chain uses TRBV9 with TRBJ2-2; D gene unclear. CDR1 and CDR2 from the germline V gene are SGDLS and YYNGEE. V was cut by 0 bases and J by 7 bases, with 10 bases left in between. This CDR3 spans 14 amino acids. The CDR3 region has the DNA TGTGCCAGCAGCGTAGGCCTAGGCGACGGGGAGCTGTTTTTT. It translates to CASSVGLGDGELFF.

V is TRBV28 and J is TRBJ1-2, with D unclear. V was shortened by 6 bases and J by 0 bases, with 8 bases between the two germline ends. CDR1 is MDHEN and CDR2 is SYDVKM in the germline V gene. This CDR3 has 13 amino acids. The CDR3 region has the DNA TGTGCCAGCAGAAGTGCAGCTAACTATGGCTACACCTTC. Translated, it gives CASRSAANYGYTF.

The rearrangement links TRBV18 to TRBJ1-5; 7 bases align to TRBD1. This CDR3 has 14 residues. V was clipped by 5 bases and J by 1 base; unmatched bases: 2. The germline V gene encodes CDR1 KGHSH and CDR2 LQKENI. CDR3 nucleotides: TGTGCCAGCTCATCGACAGGGAGCAATCAGCCCCAGCATTTT. Translating gives CASSSTGSNQPQHF.

The chain uses TRBV7-8 and TRBJ2-3; TRBD1 might be the D (6 bases). The germline gives CDR1 SGHVS, CDR2 FQNEAQ. Trimming pared 5 bases from V and 5 bases from J, leaving 8 bases between. The CDR3 extends over 12 amino acids. The CDR3 DNA reads TGTGCCAGCAGCCAGGACAGAGATACGCAGTATTTT. This gives the protein CASSQDRDTQYF.

CDR3 sequence (DNA): TGTGCCAGCAGCGAGAGCGGGAGGGCCTCTTTCTTC. It encodes CASSESGRASFF. The chain carries TRBV2 and TRBJ2-1; 10 bases are shared with TRBD2. V trimming: 6 bases; J trimming: 16 bases; junction bases outside the gene matches: 9. Germline CDR1 SNHLY, CDR2 FYNNEI. This CDR3 is 12 amino acids long.

The chain is built from TRBV27 and TRBJ1-2, with 9 bases lining up with TRBD1. The CDR3 runs 15 residues. V was pared by 4 bases and J by 6 bases, with 9 bases of the junction left unmatched. Germline values: CDR1 MNHEY, CDR2 SMNVEV (reference sequence). The CDR3 coding sequence is TGTGCCAGCAGTTCGACAGGGGGGTATTATAATGGCTACACCTTC. It is translated as CASSSTGGYYNGYTF.

The CDR3 loop reads CSVASGTGSNQPQHF. Here the CDR3 DNA reads TGCAGCGTGGCATCCGGGACAGGTAGCAATCAGCCCCAGCATTTT. The chain uses TRBV29-1 and TRBJ1-5, with 8 bases aligning to TRBD1. The germline V gene encodes CDR1 SQVTM and CDR2 ANQGSEA. CDR3 length equals 15 residues. The V and J ends lost 6 bases and 0 bases, in that order; junction bases with no gene match: 7.

The rearrangement uses TRBV9 and TRBJ1-3; D call uncertain. Trimming took off 0 bases at V and 8 bases at J, with 9 bases between the two ends. Per germline, CDR1 SGDLS and CDR2 YYNGEE. There are 13 residues in the CDR3. CDR3 coding DNA: TGTGCCAGCAGCGTAGGAACGGGTGACACCATATATTTT. Residues: CASSVGTGDTIYF.